One sample yielded the 28 T cell receptor beta chains listed below, sequenced in a study of identical twins. TCRdb independently ran MiXCR on the 5' RACE reads; one entry per CDR3 protein. Among hundreds of thousands of distinct CDR3 sequences, approximately 13% were seen once, and the ten largest hold around 1.5%. These same data were also listed under a study on yellow fever vaccine responses in identical twins.

Sequencing was carried out using PBMCs. These receptors all stem from a woman between 18 and 29 years old in good health.

In this sample, this clonotype turned up once. The chain employs TRBV9 and TRBJ2-4; 7 nucleotides agree with TRBD1. Germline CDR1 is SGDLS and CDR2 is YYNGEE. The CDR3 extends over 16 amino acids. V gave up 4 bases and J gave up 3 bases; unmatched junction bases: 10. Here the CDR3 DNA reads TGTGCCAGCAGCTCCACCGGGACAGCCAACAAAAACATTCAGTACTTC. Its protein is CASSSTGTANKNIQYF.

The chain employs TRBV20-1 and TRBJ2-1, with TRBD2 matching over 13 bases. CDR1 DFQATT and CDR2 SNEGSKA come from the germline V gene (reference sequence). V lost 6 bases, J lost 7 bases, and 6 bases stayed unmatched. This CDR3 has 14 residues. Here the CDR3 DNA reads TGCAGTGCCAACCCGGGACTAGCGGGAAATGAGCAGTTCTTC. Its protein is CSANPGLAGNEQFF.

This clonotype was observed a few times. The V call is TRBV18, the J call TRBJ1-2, with TRBD1 matching over 7 bases. CDR1 is KGHSH, CDR2 LQKENI, per germline. V trimming: 3 bases; J trimming: 3 bases; junction bases outside the gene matches: 10. This CDR3 comprises 16 residues. CDR3 in DNA: TGTGCCAGCTCACCGACGTACAGGGGTCGGCACTATGGCTACACCTTC. Amino acid sequence: CASSPTYRGRHYGYTF. Full variable domain (missing parts from reference TRBV18 and TRBJ1-2): NAGVMQNPRHLVRRRGQEARLRCSPMKGHSHVYWYRQLPEEGLKFMVYLQKENIIDESGMPKERFSAEFPKEGPSILRIQQVVRGDSAAYFCASSPTYRGRHYGYTFGSGTRLTVV.

V is TRBV7-9 and J is TRBJ1-2; D remains unclear. The germline CDR1 and CDR2 sequences are SEHNR and FQNEAQ (reference sequence). The ends were cut back, 5 bases at V and 8 bases at J, with 15 bases in the middle. This CDR3 has 13 amino acids. CDR3 sequence (DNA): TGTGCCAGCAGCCTTCCCCTTTGGGAAGGCTACACCTTC. Translation: CASSLPLWEGYTF.

This clonotype was counted between two and nine times. The V and J genes are TRBV7-8 and TRBJ2-4; no firm D call. The germline V and J ends were trimmed by 0 bases and 9 bases, with 12 bases remaining between them. Germline V gives CDR1 SGHVS, CDR2 FQNEAQ. There are 14 residues in the CDR3. CDR3 region: CASSLANGRTIQYF. CDR3 bases: TGTGCCAGCAGCTTAGCGAACGGTCGGACCATTCAGTACTTC. The variable domain in full, with the rest retrieved from reference TRBV7-8 and TRBJ2-4, is GAGVSQSPRYKVAKRGQDVALRCDPISGHVSLFWYQQALGQGPEFLTYFQNEAQLDKSGLPSDRFFAERPEGSVSTLKIQRTQQEDSAVYLCASSLANGRTIQYFGAGTRLSVL.

The genes are TRBV3-1 and TRBJ2-2; D is perhaps TRBD1 or TRBD2 (6 bases each). This CDR3 has 13 amino acids. Per the germline V gene, CDR1 is LGHDT and CDR2 is YNNKEL (reference sequence). The V end was cut by 4 bases, the J end by 7 bases, with 10 bases between. This CDR3 reads CASSLEGVGELFF. DNA of the CDR3: TGTGCCAGCAGCCTGGAGGGGGTCGGGGAGCTGTTTTTT.

The table lists this clonotype with a few counts. The chain uses TRBV14 and TRBJ2-1; weak D call: TRBD1 (5 bases). The CDR3 length is 12 residues. Germline V CDR1 and CDR2: SGHDN, FVKESK. V was clipped by 4 bases and J by 9 bases, with 10 bases between them. In DNA, the CDR3 is TGTGCCAGCAGCCCTTATGGGGCTGAGCAGTTCTTC. As protein: CASSPYGAEQFF. Full variable domain (remainder filled in from reference TRBV14 and TRBJ2-1): EAGVTQFPSHSVIEKGQTVTLRCDPISGHDNLYWYRRVMGKEIKFLLHFVKESKQDESGMPNNRFLAERTGGTYSTLKVQPAELEDSGVYFCASSPYGAEQFFGPGTRLTVL.

This clonotype has a count of ten or more. The chain carries TRBV12-3 or TRBV12-4 and TRBJ1-5; D not resolved. V gave up 5 bases and J gave up 3 bases, with 11 bases separating them. CDR3 size: 14 residues. This chain's CDR3 is CASSDDGFNQPQHF. The CDR3 DNA sequence: TGTGCCAGCAGTGACGACGGTTTCAATCAGCCCCAGCATTTT.

This clonotype was picked up a small number of times. The rearrangement uses TRBV5-1 and TRBJ2-7; TRBD1 matches at 7 bases. The V gene end was trimmed by 0 bases and the J gene end by 0 bases; junction bases not matched to a gene: 6. Germline assignment: CDR1 SGHRS and CDR2 YFSETQ. This CDR3 spans 16 amino acids. DNA of the CDR3: TGCGCCAGCAGCTTGGAAGGCAGGGGGTACTCCTACGAGCAGTACTTC. Translation gives CASSLEGRGYSYEQYF.

This clonotype was seen repeatedly, ten times or more. This chain joins TRBV12-3 or TRBV12-4 and TRBJ1-6; the D gene is possibly TRBD1 (5 bases). V lost 10 bases, J lost 7 bases, and 17 bases lay in between. The CDR3 covers 14 residues. The CDR3 protein is CAIASGGRNSPLHF. CDR3 DNA: TGTGCCATTGCCTCCGGGGGTCGAAATTCACCCCTCCACTTT.

The chain employs TRBV12-5 and TRBJ2-7; D not resolved. This CDR3 region has 15 residues. CDR1 is LGHNT and CDR2 is FRNRAP in the germline V gene. V shed 4 bases and J shed 2 bases, with 15 bases lying between them. In nucleotides, the CDR3 is TGTGCTAGTGGTTCCCCGGCAGGCGTCACCTACGAGCAGTACTTC. Encoded protein: CASGSPAGVTYEQYF.

The chain employs TRBV12-3 or TRBV12-4 and TRBJ2-3; no definite D call. CDR3 size: 14 residues. Trimming shortened V by 3 bases and J by 2 bases, and 9 bases separated the two germline ends. The CDR3 region has the DNA TGTGCCAGCAGTTTTTCGATAAACACAGATACGCAGTATTTT. It translates to CASSFSINTDTQYF.

This sequence joins TRBV12-3 or TRBV12-4 and TRBJ2-1; the match to TRBD2 covers 14 bases. This CDR3 contains 16 residues. V trimming: 3 bases; J trimming: 9 bases; junction bases outside the gene matches: 7. The CDR3: CASSLGTSGGLVEQFF. DNA of the CDR3: TGTGCCAGCAGTTTGGGGACTAGCGGGGGCCTTGTTGAGCAGTTCTTC.

The chain employs TRBV28 and TRBJ1-4; no firm D call. Trimming took 7 bases from V and 8 from J, leaving 11 bases between them. From germline, CDR1 is MDHEN and CDR2 SYDVKM. The CDR3 spans 12 residues. CDR3 region: CASNGIGEKLFF. The DNA for the CDR3 is TGTGCCAGCAATGGGATAGGAGAAAAACTGTTTTTT.

The table lists this clonotype with a few counts. The chain is built from TRBV29-1 and TRBJ2-5; 10 bases line up with TRBD2. Germline V gives CDR1 SQVTM, CDR2 ANQGSEA. This CDR3 comprises 12 residues. V gave up 2 bases and J gave up 9 bases; unmatched junction bases: 3. This CDR3 is CSVELLAGAQYF. DNA for the CDR3: TGCAGCGTTGAACTGCTAGCGGGAGCCCAGTACTTC.

This chain connects TRBV20-1 to TRBJ2-3; 10 nucleotides agree with TRBD2. Germline V gene sequence: CDR1 DFQATT, CDR2 SNEGSKA (reference sequence). V was clipped by 4 bases and J by 2 bases; unmatched bases: 15. The CDR3 loop spans 18 amino acids. CDR3 amino acids: CSATSLVGSGGHTDTQYF. The DNA for the CDR3 is TGCAGTGCTACCTCCCTAGTTGGTAGCGGGGGGCACACAGATACGCAGTATTTT.

This clonotype was seen many times. The chain carries TRBV10-3 and TRBJ1-1; D not certain. This CDR3 has 14 residues. V lost 4 bases, J lost 1 base, and 10 bases lay in between. The germline V gene has CDR1 ENHRY and CDR2 SYGVKD. The DNA of the CDR3 is TGTGCCATCAGTGGTGGGTGGACGAACACTGAAGCTTTCTTT. It specifies CAISGGWTNTEAFF.

This clonotype was observed a handful of times. V and J are TRBV10-2 and TRBJ2-2; tentatively, D is TRBD1 (6 bases). Germline assignment: CDR1 WSHSY and CDR2 SAAADI. There are 15 residues in the CDR3. The V gene lost 6 bases and the J gene lost 1 base, with 12 bases spanning the gap. CDR3 coding DNA: TGCGCCAGCAGGCCGCCGGGACAGAACACCGGGGAGCTGTTTTTT. It specifies CASRPPGQNTGELFF.

There are a few counts of this clonotype. This sequence joins TRBV4-1 and TRBJ2-7; D perhaps matches TRBD2 (5 bases). Germline V lookup: CDR1 MGHRA, CDR2 YSYEKL. The CDR3 has 14 amino acids. V lost 1 base to trimming and J lost 3 bases, with 10 bases between them. The CDR3 bases are TGCGCCAGCAGCCAAGCTCTGGGGAGCTACGAGCAGTACGTC. Protein product: CASSQALGSYEQYV.

This sequence joins TRBV11-3 and TRBJ2-5; D perhaps matches TRBD2 (5 bases). Germline CDR1 SGHNT, CDR2 YENEEA. The CDR3 has 12 residues. Trimming removed 7 bases from V and 0 bases from J, with 6 bases in between. The CDR3 nucleotides are TGTGCCAGCACGGGGTACCAAGAGACCCAGTACTTC. Translation gives CASTGYQETQYF.

This clonotype appeared a few times. V is TRBV28 and J is TRBJ1-2; 7 bases are a match to TRBD1. Germline assignment: CDR1 MDHEN and CDR2 SYDVKM. This CDR3 region has 16 residues. The V and J ends lost 6 bases and 0 bases, in that order; junction bases with no gene match: 10. The CDR3 is CASSLRGGSTNYGYTF. In nucleotides, the CDR3 is TGTGCCAGCAGCCTCCGAGGGGGCAGCACTAACTATGGCTACACCTTC.

The gene calls are TRBV10-3 and TRBJ2-5; 8 bases match TRBD2. CDR1 and CDR2 (germline): ENHRY, SYGVKD. CDR3 length: 16 residues. V shed 6 bases, J shed 2 bases, and the junction held 11 bases outside the gene matches. This chain's CDR3 is CAIRAALAEVQETQYF. CDR3 bases: TGTGCCATCAGAGCGGCACTAGCGGAGGTACAAGAGACCCAGTACTTC.

This sequence joins TRBV29-1 and TRBJ2-7, with TRBD1 matching 10 bases. The CDR3 length is 13 residues. Germline CDR1 and CDR2: SQVTM and ANQGSEA. Losses at the gene ends were 1 base for V and 5 bases for J; bases not matched to a gene: 2. This CDR3 reads CSVEAGTGDEQYF. CDR3 nucleotide sequence: TGCAGCGTTGAAGCCGGGACAGGGGACGAGCAGTACTTC.

A few counts support this clonotype. The V gene is TRBV11-2, the J gene TRBJ2-3; 9 positions match TRBD2. Unmatched junction bases numbered 7, after V lost 4 bases and J lost 8 bases. The CDR3 consists of 14 residues. Germline loops: CDR1 SGHAT, CDR2 FQNNGV. The CDR3 nucleotides are TGTGCCAGCAGCTCTATAGCGGGAGTGCGTACGCAGTATTTT. This gives the protein CASSSIAGVRTQYF.

The table lists this clonotype with a few counts. V is TRBV2 and J is TRBJ2-1, with 10 bases lining up with TRBD1. The CDR3 is 16 amino acids. CDR1 SNHLY and CDR2 FYNNEI come from the germline V gene. After removal of 9 bases from V and 5 bases from J, the junction contained 13 bases not matched to a gene. The CDR3 protein is CASRWSGTGEDNEQFF. The DNA of the CDR3 is TGTGCCAGTCGATGGTCCGGGACAGGGGAAGACAATGAGCAGTTCTTC.

The chain combines TRBV7-9 with TRBJ2-5, with a weak D call TRBD2 (6 bases). Germline V gene sequence: CDR1 SEHNR, CDR2 FQNEAQ (reference sequence). V was trimmed by 8 bases and J by 8 bases, leaving 21 bases between them. This CDR3 contains 14 residues. CDR3 nucleotides: TGTGCCAGCGCTCCCCTAGCGCACCTCGGAACCCAGTACTTC. It is translated as CASAPLAHLGTQYF.

This clonotype was observed a handful of times. V is TRBV28 and J is TRBJ2-3; the D gene is possibly TRBD1 (6 bases). Trimming shortened V by 6 bases and J by 1 base, and 23 bases separated the two germline ends. CDR3 length: 18 amino acids. Looked up from germline, CDR1 is MDHEN and CDR2 is SYDVKM. DNA for the CDR3: TGTGCCAGCAGCGAGGGGGTAACTACGGGCGGAGGCACAGATACGCAGTATTTT. As protein: CASSEGVTTGGGTDTQYF.

This clonotype has at least ten counts. V usage is TRBV6-5 and J usage is TRBJ1-6, with D possibly matching TRBD1 (6 bases). Trimming stripped 4 bases from V and 5 bases from J, with 9 bases between. The CDR3 spans 14 residues. In germline, CDR1 is MNHEY, CDR2 SVGAGI. The CDR3 bases are TGTGCCAGCAGTTCCCGACAGGATAATTCACCCCTCCACTTT. It specifies CASSSRQDNSPLHF.